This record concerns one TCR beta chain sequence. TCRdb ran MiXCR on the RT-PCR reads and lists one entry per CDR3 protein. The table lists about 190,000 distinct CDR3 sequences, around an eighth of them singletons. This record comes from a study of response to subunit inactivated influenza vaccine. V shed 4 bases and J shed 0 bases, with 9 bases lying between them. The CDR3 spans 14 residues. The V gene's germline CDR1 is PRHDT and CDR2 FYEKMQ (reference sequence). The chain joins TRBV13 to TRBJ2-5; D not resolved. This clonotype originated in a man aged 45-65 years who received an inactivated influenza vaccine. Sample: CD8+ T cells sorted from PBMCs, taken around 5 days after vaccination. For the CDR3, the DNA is TGTGCCAGCAGCTCCGGATGGGACCAAGAGACCCAGTACTTC. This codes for CASSSGWDQETQYF.